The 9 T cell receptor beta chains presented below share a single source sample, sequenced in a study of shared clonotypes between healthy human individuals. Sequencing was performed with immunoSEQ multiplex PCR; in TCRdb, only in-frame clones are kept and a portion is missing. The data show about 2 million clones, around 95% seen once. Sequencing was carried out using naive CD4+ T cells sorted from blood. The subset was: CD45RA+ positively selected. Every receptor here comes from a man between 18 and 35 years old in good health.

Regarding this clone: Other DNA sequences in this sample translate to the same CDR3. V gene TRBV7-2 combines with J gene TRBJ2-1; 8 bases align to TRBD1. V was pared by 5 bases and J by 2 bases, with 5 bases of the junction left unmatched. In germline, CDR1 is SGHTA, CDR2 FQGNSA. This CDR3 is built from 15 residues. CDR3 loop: CASSPGQGPYNEQFF. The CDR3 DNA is TGTGCCAGCAGCCCAGGACAGGGACCCTACAATGAGCAGTTCTTC.

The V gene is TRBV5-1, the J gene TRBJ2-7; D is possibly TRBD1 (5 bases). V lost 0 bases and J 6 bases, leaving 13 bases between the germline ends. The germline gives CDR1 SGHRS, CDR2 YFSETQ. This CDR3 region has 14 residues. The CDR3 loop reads CASSLGQSTGEQYF. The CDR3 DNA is TGCGCCAGCAGCTTGGGACAGTCTACGGGCGAGCAGTACTTC.

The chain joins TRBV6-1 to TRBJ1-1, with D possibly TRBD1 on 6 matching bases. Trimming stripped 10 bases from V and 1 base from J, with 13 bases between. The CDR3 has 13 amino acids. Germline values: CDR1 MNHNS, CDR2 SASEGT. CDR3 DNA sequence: TGTGCCACCAGGGGCCTGCGGAACACTGAAGCTTTCTTT. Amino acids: CATRGLRNTEAFF.

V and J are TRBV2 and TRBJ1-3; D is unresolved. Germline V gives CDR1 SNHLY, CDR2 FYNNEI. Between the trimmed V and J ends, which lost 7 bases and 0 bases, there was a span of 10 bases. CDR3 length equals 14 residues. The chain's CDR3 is CASMVGSSGNTIYF. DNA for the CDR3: TGTGCCAGCATGGTGGGAAGCTCTGGAAACACCATATATTTT.

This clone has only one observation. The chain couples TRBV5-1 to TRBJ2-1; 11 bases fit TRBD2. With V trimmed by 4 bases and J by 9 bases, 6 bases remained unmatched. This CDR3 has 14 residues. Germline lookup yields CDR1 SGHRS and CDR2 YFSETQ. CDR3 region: CASSGPTSGSEQFF. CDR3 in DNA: TGCGCCAGCAGCGGGCCAACTAGCGGGAGTGAGCAGTTCTTC.

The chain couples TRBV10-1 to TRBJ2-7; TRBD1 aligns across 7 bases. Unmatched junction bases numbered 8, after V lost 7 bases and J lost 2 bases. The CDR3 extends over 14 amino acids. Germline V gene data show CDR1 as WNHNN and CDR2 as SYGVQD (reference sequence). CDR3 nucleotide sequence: TGCGCCAGCATTACGGGACAGAGAACCTACGAGCAGTACTTC. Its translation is CASITGQRTYEQYF.

CDR3 in DNA: TGTGCCAGCAGCTCCCGGACAGGGGCTAATGAAAAACTGTTTTTT. Translated, it gives CASSSRTGANEKLFF. The rearrangement uses TRBV7-2 and TRBJ1-4; 9 positions agree with TRBD1. CDR1 is SGHTA and CDR2 is FQGNSA in the germline V gene. CDR3 length: 15 residues. Germline trimming cut 4 bases from V and 3 bases from J; bases unmatched to any gene: 3.

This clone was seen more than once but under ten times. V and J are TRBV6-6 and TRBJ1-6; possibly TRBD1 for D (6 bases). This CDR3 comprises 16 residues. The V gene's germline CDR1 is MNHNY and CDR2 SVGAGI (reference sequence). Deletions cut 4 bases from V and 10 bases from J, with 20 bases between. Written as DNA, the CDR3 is TGTGCCAGCAGTTCCCCCTCGGGCAGGGGTGTCTCACCCCTCCACTTT. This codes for CASSSPSGRGVSPLHF.

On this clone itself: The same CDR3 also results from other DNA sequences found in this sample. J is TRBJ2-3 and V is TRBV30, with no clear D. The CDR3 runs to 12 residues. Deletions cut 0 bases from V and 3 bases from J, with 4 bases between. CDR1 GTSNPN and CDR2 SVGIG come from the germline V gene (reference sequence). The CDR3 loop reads CAWSVQTDTQYF. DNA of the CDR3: TGTGCCTGGAGTGTACAGACAGATACGCAGTATTTT. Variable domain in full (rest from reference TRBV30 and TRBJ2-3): SQTIHQWPATLVQPVGSPLSLECTVEGTSNPNLYWYRQAAGRGLQLLFYSVGIGQISSEVPQNLSASRPQDRQFILSSKKLLLSDSGFYLCAWSVQTDTQYFGPGTRLTVL.